Listed below are T cell receptor beta chains from one sample, sequenced in a study of a mutant IDH1 vaccine in newly diagnosed glioma. Only in-frame clones appear in the TCRdb table, and some are missing; sequencing was by immunoSEQ multiplex PCR. The sample includes about 20,000 clones, roughly four fifths of them seen just once. Their recognized antigens are unknown. Here the sequenced sample was PBMCs, taken from a glioma patient whose treatment included an IDH1 peptide vaccine. These TCRs come from a man younger than 40 with glioma. Both conserved end residues are part of each CDR3. D genes are given only for firm matches. A clone size is listed for some rows: how often the clone was seen (once, few, many), or a class if it is expanded.

TRBD2	TRBJ2-1	TRBV9	.	TGTGCCAGCAGCGTAAGTAGCGGGAGTGGGAAGGAGCAGTTCTTC	CASSVSSGSGKEQFF
TRBD1	TRBJ1-4	TRBV28	few	TGTGCCAGCAGAGAGTGGAGCGACAGGGCAGATGAAAAACTGTTTTTT	CASREWSDRADEKLFF
.	TRBJ1-5	TRBV27	once	TGTGCCAGCAGTTTAAAAAGGGAACAGCCCCAGCATTTT	CASSLKREQPQHF
.	TRBJ1-2	TRBV6-1	.	TGTGCCAGCAGTGAAGGTGGGCGGGGTAGGAACTATGGCTACACCTTC	CASSEGGRGRNYGYTF
.	TRBJ2-7	TRBV19	.	TGTGCCAGTAGTTCGCGGGATAGCGCCTACTACGAGCAGTACTTC	CASSSRDSAYYEQYF
.	TRBJ2-5	TRBV19	.	TGTGCCAGTACCGAATACCCGCCGGGACTTGAGGGAGAGACCCAGTACTTC	CASTEYPPGLEGETQYF
TRBD1	TRBJ2-7	TRBV4-1	.	TGCGCCAGCAGCCAGACAGGGGGCTTCAGAGAGCAGTACTTC	CASSQTGGFREQYF
.	TRBJ1-5	TRBV2	few	TGTGCCAGCAGCCCGGACCGACAGGGCAATCAGCCCCAGCATTTT	CASSPDRQGNQPQHF
.	TRBJ1-2	TRBV15	.	TGTGCCACCAGCAGAGATCAGAGATTTTATAACTATGGCTACACCTTC	CATSRDQRFYNYGYTF
TRBD2	TRBJ2-7	TRBV5-5	.	TGTGCCAGCAGCATAGCGGGGACCTACGAGCAGTACTTC	CASSIAGTYEQYF
.	TRBJ2-3	TRBV7-2	once	TGTGCCAGCAGCTTTAGTGCAGATACGCAGTATTTT	CASSFSADTQYF
.	TRBJ1-2	TRBV2	once	TGTGCCAGCAGTGACGGCCCCTATGGCTACACCTTC	CASSDGPYGYTF
.	TRBJ2-1	TRBV29-1	.	TGCAGCTCCACTAATGGGGGGCCCTCGGGAAATGAGCAGTTCTTC	CSSTNGGPSGNEQFF
.	TRBJ1-1	TRBV10-3	.	TGTGCCATCAGTGCCACAGGGAACACTGAAGCTTTCTTT	CAISATGNTEAFF
TRBD1	TRBJ1-1	TRBV30	few	TGTGCCTGGAGTAACCGGGACAGGGGGTACACTGAAGCTTTCTTT	CAWSNRDRGYTEAFF
.	TRBJ2-7	TRBV6-6	.	TGTGCCAGCAGTTACCCCCCGACTACTGAGCAGTACTTC	CASSYPPTTEQYF